A single sample is the source of the 8 T cell receptor beta chains below, sequenced in a study of tumor and adjacent non-tumor tissue in lung cancer. The template was RNA from unsorted bulk tissue. The library came from three nested PCR rounds adapted from ARM-PCR protocols. A single record per CDR3 protein comes from TCRdb applying MiXCR to the multiplex PCR reads. The table includes 120,000 or so distinct CDR3 sequences, about 66% detected once. The sequenced sample consisted of lung tumor tissue. The receptors come from a man younger than 40 with non-small cell lung cancer.

A few counts support this clonotype. A much more abundant neighbour one base away suggests this may be a read error. The CDR3 nucleotides are TGCAGTGCTAGAGATAGCGGGAGCTCCTACGATGAGCAGTTCTTC. Translated: CSARDSGSSYDEQFF. This chain connects TRBV20-1 to TRBJ2-1, with 9 bases identical to TRBD2. In germline, CDR1 is DFQATT, CDR2 SNEGSKA (reference sequence). CDR3 length: 15 amino acids.

About this clonotype: Compared with germline, one end of the junction differs, possibly owing to a read error. The V and J genes are TRBV24-1 and TRBJ2-1; D not resolved. The CDR3 contains 18 residues. CDR1 KGHDR and CDR2 SFDVKD come from the germline V gene. The DNA for the CDR3 is TGTGTCACCAGTGATCCCCGAGTCGGGCAGGCTATATACAATGAGCAGTTCTTC. It encodes CVTSDPRVGQAIYNEQFF.

In regard to this clonotype: A junction boundary mismatches the germline segment, possibly from a read error. The chain is built from TRBV20-1 and TRBJ2-7, with a possible D match to TRBD1 (6 bases). This CDR3 has 15 amino acids. Germline CDR1 is DFQATT and CDR2 is SNEGSKA (reference sequence). The CDR3 nucleotides are TGCAGTGCCAGAGACTCCAGGGGTCTCTCCTACAAGAAGTACTTC. As protein: CSARDSRGLSYKKYF.

As concerns this clonotype: A much larger clone differs from this one at a single base, so this may be a read error. The chain joins TRBV20-1 to TRBJ2-5, with a weak D call TRBD2 (6 bases). V was shortened by 3 bases and J by 4 bases, with 24 bases between the two germline ends. This CDR3 is built from 17 residues. The V gene's germline CDR1 is DFQATT and CDR2 SNEGSKA (reference sequence). The CDR3 here is CSASEVAEVTDGETQYF. The CDR3 DNA is TGCAGTGCTAGTGAGGTAGCGGAGGTGACAGATGGAGAGACCCAGTACTTC.

Remarks on this clonotype: A read error may explain this, as a much larger clone is one base away. V gene TRBV24-1 combines with J gene TRBJ2-1; 9 bases are a match to TRBD1. Per germline, CDR1 KGHDR and CDR2 SFDVKD. CDR3 length: 14 amino acids. CDR3 sequence reads: CVTRQGGFRNEQFF. The CDR3 DNA follows: TGTGTCACCAGACAGGGGGGATTTAGGAATGAGCAGTTCTTC.

With respect to this clonotype: At one of its ends the junction is not consistent with the germline gene, which may arise from a read error. V and J are TRBV5-4 and TRBJ2-3; D might be TRBD2 (7 bases). Germline V lookup: CDR1 SGHNT, CDR2 YYREEE (reference sequence). The CDR3 runs 18 residues. The DNA of the CDR3 is TGTGCCAGCAGTCCCCCGGGACTATCGGGGGCCGGCACAGATACCCAGTATTTT. Its protein product is CASSPPGLSGAGTDTQYF.

With respect to this clonotype: The missing conserved phenylalanine or tryptophan at the end of this CDR3 makes a read error likely. No DNA is shown, since the ends of the CDR3 on it are uncertain; the CDR3 is the one TCRdb lists. The V and J genes are TRBV11-1 and TRBJ2-1; no check of the table's D call, TRBD1, against the DNA was made. The CDR3 spans 11 residues, counting both ends. From germline, CDR1 is SGHAT and CDR2 FQDESV (reference sequence). The chain's CDR3 is CASSSPGGQLL.

This clonotype showed up many times. The chain carries TRBV29-1 and TRBJ2-3; TRBD2 matches 11 bases. The CDR3 runs 15 residues. Germline V gene sequence: CDR1 SQVTM, CDR2 ANQGSEA. The ends lost 3 bases at V and 2 bases at J; junction bases unmatched: 4. The CDR3 region has the DNA TGCAGCGTTGAGTCTAGCGGGGGGATCACAGATACGCAGTATTTT. Its protein product is CSVESSGGITDTQYF.